The 21 T cell receptor beta chains listed next were all sequenced from one sample in a study of OX40 agonist ivuxolimab in advanced cancers. TCRdb's table, derived via immunoSEQ multiplex PCR, lists solely in-frame clones and lacks some. The sample yields approximately 78,000 clones, about 84% seen once. Source: CD4+ or CD8+ T cells sorted from blood, taken in a trial of the OX40 agonist ivuxolimab. All receptors come from an adult with an advanced solid tumor such as melanoma, head and neck, liver or kidney cancer.

This clone was found a few times. The V gene is TRBV2, the J gene TRBJ1-5; 8 positions match TRBD1. The CDR3 totals 13 residues. The J segment lost 4 bases and the V segment lost 5 bases, leaving 1 base of the junction unmatched. CDR1 SNHLY and CDR2 FYNNEI come from the germline V gene. Written as DNA, the CDR3 is TGTGCCAGCAGTCGGACAGGGAATCAGCCCCAGCATTTT. It encodes CASSRTGNQPQHF.

The genes are TRBV6-5 and TRBJ2-1; 8 nucleotides line up with TRBD1. The trim removed 5 bases at V and 0 bases at J, leaving 3 bases unmatched. The CDR3 spans 15 residues. The germline V gene has CDR1 MNHEY and CDR2 SVGAGI. The CDR3 DNA follows: TGTGCCAGCAGTCGGCAGGGGGCCTCCTACAATGAGCAGTTCTTC. Its protein product is CASSRQGASYNEQFF.

This clone was seen a handful of times. The V call is TRBV18, the J call TRBJ1-6, with a weak D call TRBD1 (5 bases). In germline, CDR1 is KGHSH, CDR2 LQKENI. The germline V and J ends were trimmed by 4 bases and 6 bases, with 16 bases remaining between them. The CDR3 totals 16 residues. CDR3 loop: CASSLRGRQTNSPLHF. The CDR3 DNA sequence: TGTGCCAGCTCACTAAGGGGTAGACAGACTAATTCACCCCTCCACTTT.

The CDR3 DNA reads as TGTGCCAGCAGCTTCGGTCAGGGGATTAGTGCGACTGAAGCTTTCTTT. It yields the protein CASSFGQGISATEAFF. The chain links TRBV11-2 to TRBJ1-1, with D perhaps TRBD1 (6 bases). In germline, CDR1 is SGHAT, CDR2 FQNNGV. V was pared by 3 bases and J by 5 bases, with 19 bases between. There are 16 residues in the CDR3. The full variable domain, in which reference TRBV11-2 and TRBJ1-1 provide the parts outside the CDR3, is EAGVAQSPRYKIIEKRQSVAFWCNPISGHATLYWYQQILGQGPKLLIQFQNNGVVDDSQLPKDRFSAERLKGVDSTLKIQPAKLEDSAVYLCASSFGQGISATEAFFGQGTRLTVV.

The rearrangement links TRBV4-1 to TRBJ2-3; possibly TRBD2 for D (6 bases). The germline V gene has CDR1 MGHRA and CDR2 YSYEKL. CDR3 length: 18 residues. Trimming removed 3 bases from V and 2 bases from J, with 21 bases in between. CDR3 coding DNA: TGCGCCAGCAGCCAGGGACCGGGACTTCTTACTTACACAGATACGCAGTATTTT. This sequence encodes CASSQGPGLLTYTDTQYF.

The CDR3 sequence: CASSLAGQGPNQPQHF. As DNA, the CDR3 is TGTGCCAGCAGCTTAGCGGGACAGGGGCCGAATCAGCCCCAGCATTTT. The V call is TRBV7-9, the J call TRBJ1-5; 10 bases align to TRBD1. This CDR3 is 16 amino acids long. Trimming took 0 bases from V and 4 from J; bases not matched to a gene: 3. Germline CDR1 is SEHNR and CDR2 is FQNEAQ (reference sequence).

The chain links TRBV5-6 to TRBJ1-2; D not certain. There are 12 residues in the CDR3. V lost 6 bases to trimming and J lost 4 bases, with 10 bases between them. Germline V gene sequence: CDR1 SGHDT, CDR2 YYEEEE. The CDR3, as DNA: TGTGCCAGCACCCAACGGGGCTATGGCTACACCTTC. Translated: CASTQRGYGYTF. Supplemented by reference TRBV5-6 and TRBJ1-2, the full variable domain reads DAGVTQSPTHLIKTRGQQVTLRCSPKSGHDTVSWYQQALGQGPQFIFQYYEEEERQRGNFPDRFSGHQFPNYSSELNVNALLLGDSALYLCASTQRGYGYTFGSGTRLTVV.

The count of this clone is one. The chain uses TRBV25-1 and TRBJ1-6, with D perhaps TRBD1 (5 bases). V was clipped by 0 bases and J by 6 bases, with 9 bases between them. This CDR3 contains 15 residues. CDR1 is MGHDK and CDR2 is SYGVNS in the germline V gene. The CDR3 loop is CASSEYGGTNSPLHF. CDR3 sequence (DNA): TGTGCCAGCAGTGAATACGGAGGGACTAATTCACCCCTCCACTTT.

The chain recombines TRBV11-2 with TRBJ2-7, with TRBD2 as a possible D gene (5 bases). The germline gives CDR1 SGHAT, CDR2 FQNNGV. V dropped 0 bases and J dropped 2 bases, with 14 bases sitting between them. This CDR3 contains 16 residues. CDR3 DNA sequence: TGTGCCAGCAGCTTAGATTTAGGTAGGCGGGCCTACGAGCAGTACTTC. This translates into CASSLDLGRRAYEQYF.

V gene TRBV30 combines with J gene TRBJ1-4; D perhaps matches TRBD1 (6 bases). The CDR3 extends over 15 amino acids. Trimming took off 3 bases at V and 4 bases at J, with 15 bases between the two ends. Germline CDR1 and CDR2: GTSNPN and SVGIG (reference sequence). The CDR3 spells CAWRRIGGLNEKLFF. DNA of the CDR3: TGTGCCTGGAGACGGATCGGGGGGCTTAATGAAAAACTGTTTTTT.

Note on this clone: One junction end does not reproduce the germline sequence, and a read error may be involved. The chain joins TRBV6-5 to TRBJ2-1, with 15 bases identical to TRBD2. The length of the CDR3 is 15 residues. Per the germline V gene, CDR1 is MNHEY and CDR2 is SVGAGI. The CDR3 region has the DNA TGTGCCAGCAGTGGACTAGCGGGGGGGTACAGTGAGCAGTTCTTC. It codes for CASSGLAGGYSEQFF.

V is TRBV30 and J is TRBJ1-3, with TRBD1 matching 7 bases. CDR1 GTSNPN and CDR2 SVGIG come from the germline V gene (reference sequence). The CDR3 runs 16 residues. With V trimmed by 3 bases and J by 0 bases, 8 bases remained unmatched. CDR3 protein: CAWRKQGTGSGNTIYF. CDR3 nucleotides: TGTGCCTGGAGGAAACAGGGGACTGGCTCTGGAAACACCATATATTTT.

CDR3 coding DNA: TGTGCCAGTAGTCTTCGACAGGAAAAAGCTTTCTTT. Its translation is CASSLRQEKAFF. This chain uses TRBV19 with TRBJ1-1; tentatively, D is TRBD1 (6 bases). Looked up from germline, CDR1 is LNHDA and CDR2 is SQIVND (reference sequence). V lost 5 bases and J 9 bases, leaving 13 bases between the germline ends. The CDR3 has 12 residues.

This clone was picked up a small number of times. The rearrangement joins TRBV11-2 to TRBJ2-2; no definite D call. V lost 4 bases to trimming and J lost 2 bases, with 8 bases between them. CDR1 is SGHAT and CDR2 is FQNNGV in the germline V gene. The CDR3 runs 14 residues. In DNA form, the CDR3 reads TGTGCCAGCAGCTCGTCATTAAACACCGGGGAGCTGTTTTTT. It is translated as CASSSSLNTGELFF.

The gene calls are TRBV7-9 and TRBJ1-1; the match to TRBD1 covers 11 bases. Looked up from germline, CDR1 is SEHNR and CDR2 is FQNEAQ (reference sequence). This CDR3 comprises 15 residues. V dropped 3 bases and J dropped 7; count of bases not matched to a gene: 7. The DNA for the CDR3 is TGTGCCAGCAGCTTGGACAGGGGGCGTGATGGTGAAGCTTTCTTT. It is translated as CASSLDRGRDGEAFF.

The chain recombines TRBV6-5 with TRBJ2-7, with 11 nucleotides matching TRBD1. The CDR3 is made up of 15 amino acids. V lost 5 bases, J lost 3 bases, and 6 bases stayed unmatched. CDR1 is MNHEY and CDR2 is SVGAGI in the germline V gene. The CDR3 protein is CASSPRTGGYYEQYF. CDR3 nucleotides: TGTGCCAGCAGTCCCCGGACAGGGGGCTACTACGAGCAGTACTTC.

The chain recombines TRBV7-9 with TRBJ1-4; D is uncertain. Trimming shortened V by 3 bases and J by 7 bases, and 24 bases separated the two germline ends. The CDR3 totals 18 residues. Germline V gene lookup returns CDR1 SEHNR and CDR2 FQNEAQ (reference sequence). The CDR3 reads CASSFFRPGSQLSEKLFF. CDR3 coding DNA: TGTGCCAGCAGCTTCTTCCGGCCGGGCTCACAGCTAAGTGAAAAACTGTTTTTT.

CDR3 sequence reads: CASSDPKGVQDTQYF. CDR3 DNA: TGTGCCAGCAGTGACCCGAAGGGGGTGCAAGATACGCAGTATTTT. This chain uses TRBV6-4 with TRBJ2-3, with D possibly matching TRBD1 (6 bases). V lost 2 bases, J lost 5 bases, and 14 bases lay in between. This CDR3 contains 15 residues. The germline CDR1 and CDR2 sequences are MRHNA and SNTAGT.

This sequence joins TRBV19 and TRBJ1-5; TRBD1 is a possible D gene (6 bases). Trimming removed 8 bases from V and 4 bases from J, with 15 bases in between. From germline, CDR1 is LNHDA and CDR2 SQIVND (reference sequence). The CDR3 runs to 14 residues. The CDR3 bases are TGTGCCAGTGATACAGGGTATTGGAATCAGCCCCAGCATTTT. Translating gives CASDTGYWNQPQHF.

This clone has only a few counts. V and J are TRBV27 and TRBJ1-5; D is unresolved. The CDR3 sequence is 15 residues long. Germline V lookup: CDR1 MNHEY, CDR2 SMNVEV (reference sequence). Trimming removed 5 bases at V and 4 bases at J, with 15 bases between. The chain's CDR3 is CASSPFGWDNQPQHF. DNA for the CDR3: TGTGCCAGCAGTCCATTCGGGTGGGATAATCAGCCCCAGCATTTT.

The chain uses TRBV2 and TRBJ1-1, with D unresolved. The CDR3 is 17 residues long. Between the trimmed V and J ends, which lost 0 bases and 5 bases, there was a span of 19 bases. Germline CDR1 is SNHLY and CDR2 is FYNNEI. The CDR3 DNA is TGTGCCAGCAGTGAAGCGCTTCATGAGACGGAAAAGACTGAAGCTTTCTTT. Translated, it gives CASSEALHETEKTEAFF.